These T cell receptor beta chains were read from a single sample in a study of monozygotic twins with inflammatory bowel disease. From its re-call of the 5' RACE reads, TCRdb lists each CDR3 protein once, without DNA. This sample contains about 160,000 distinct CDR3 sequences. The sample consisted of blood. These receptors all come from a human donor with ulcerative colitis or Crohn's disease, or a healthy co-twin of an affected twin (not recorded which). Each CDR3 is given with its conserved first and last residue.

j_call	v_call	cdr3_aa
TRBJ2-3	TRBV3-1	CASSQGGSGSGTDTQYF
TRBJ2-6	TRBV19	CASSIEGFGANVLTF
TRBJ2-1	TRBV9	CASSVADRYNEQFF
TRBJ2-3	TRBV3-1	CASSQEGLAGTDTQYF
TRBJ1-1	TRBV5-1	CASSPGQRLNTEAFF
TRBJ2-1	TRBV20-1	CSAPGTVGNNEQFF
TRBJ2-3	TRBV24-1	CATSQAGRVVDTQYF
TRBJ2-5	TRBV5-1	CASSSNQETQYF
TRBJ1-3	TRBV30	CAWSVPVEARVNTIYF
TRBJ2-7	TRBV30	CAWSGTSGRYYEQYF
TRBJ2-7	TRBV3-1	CASSQGDRVTYEQYF
TRBJ2-5	TRBV10-3	CAISVDKGEETQYF
TRBJ2-1	TRBV19	CATRTGRYNEQFF
TRBJ2-2	TRBV27	CASSLRGTGGTGELFF
TRBJ2-1	TRBV9	CASSVRGGGHLNEQFF
TRBJ2-3	TRBV20-1	CSASPYGGRASFTDTQYF
TRBJ1-5	TRBV4-3	CASSQGTANQPQHF
TRBJ1-4	TRBV12-3/TRBV12-4	CASSSDFGEKLFF
TRBJ2-3	TRBV4-2	CASSQGETRASTDTQYF
TRBJ1-4	TRBV4-3	CASSQGWGPTNEKLFF
TRBJ1-6	TRBV6-2/TRBV6-3	CASSFGQGRNSPLHF
TRBJ2-1	TRBV5-1	CASSRVLAHIADLYNEQFF
TRBJ2-3	TRBV29-1	CSVEPPGVADTQYF